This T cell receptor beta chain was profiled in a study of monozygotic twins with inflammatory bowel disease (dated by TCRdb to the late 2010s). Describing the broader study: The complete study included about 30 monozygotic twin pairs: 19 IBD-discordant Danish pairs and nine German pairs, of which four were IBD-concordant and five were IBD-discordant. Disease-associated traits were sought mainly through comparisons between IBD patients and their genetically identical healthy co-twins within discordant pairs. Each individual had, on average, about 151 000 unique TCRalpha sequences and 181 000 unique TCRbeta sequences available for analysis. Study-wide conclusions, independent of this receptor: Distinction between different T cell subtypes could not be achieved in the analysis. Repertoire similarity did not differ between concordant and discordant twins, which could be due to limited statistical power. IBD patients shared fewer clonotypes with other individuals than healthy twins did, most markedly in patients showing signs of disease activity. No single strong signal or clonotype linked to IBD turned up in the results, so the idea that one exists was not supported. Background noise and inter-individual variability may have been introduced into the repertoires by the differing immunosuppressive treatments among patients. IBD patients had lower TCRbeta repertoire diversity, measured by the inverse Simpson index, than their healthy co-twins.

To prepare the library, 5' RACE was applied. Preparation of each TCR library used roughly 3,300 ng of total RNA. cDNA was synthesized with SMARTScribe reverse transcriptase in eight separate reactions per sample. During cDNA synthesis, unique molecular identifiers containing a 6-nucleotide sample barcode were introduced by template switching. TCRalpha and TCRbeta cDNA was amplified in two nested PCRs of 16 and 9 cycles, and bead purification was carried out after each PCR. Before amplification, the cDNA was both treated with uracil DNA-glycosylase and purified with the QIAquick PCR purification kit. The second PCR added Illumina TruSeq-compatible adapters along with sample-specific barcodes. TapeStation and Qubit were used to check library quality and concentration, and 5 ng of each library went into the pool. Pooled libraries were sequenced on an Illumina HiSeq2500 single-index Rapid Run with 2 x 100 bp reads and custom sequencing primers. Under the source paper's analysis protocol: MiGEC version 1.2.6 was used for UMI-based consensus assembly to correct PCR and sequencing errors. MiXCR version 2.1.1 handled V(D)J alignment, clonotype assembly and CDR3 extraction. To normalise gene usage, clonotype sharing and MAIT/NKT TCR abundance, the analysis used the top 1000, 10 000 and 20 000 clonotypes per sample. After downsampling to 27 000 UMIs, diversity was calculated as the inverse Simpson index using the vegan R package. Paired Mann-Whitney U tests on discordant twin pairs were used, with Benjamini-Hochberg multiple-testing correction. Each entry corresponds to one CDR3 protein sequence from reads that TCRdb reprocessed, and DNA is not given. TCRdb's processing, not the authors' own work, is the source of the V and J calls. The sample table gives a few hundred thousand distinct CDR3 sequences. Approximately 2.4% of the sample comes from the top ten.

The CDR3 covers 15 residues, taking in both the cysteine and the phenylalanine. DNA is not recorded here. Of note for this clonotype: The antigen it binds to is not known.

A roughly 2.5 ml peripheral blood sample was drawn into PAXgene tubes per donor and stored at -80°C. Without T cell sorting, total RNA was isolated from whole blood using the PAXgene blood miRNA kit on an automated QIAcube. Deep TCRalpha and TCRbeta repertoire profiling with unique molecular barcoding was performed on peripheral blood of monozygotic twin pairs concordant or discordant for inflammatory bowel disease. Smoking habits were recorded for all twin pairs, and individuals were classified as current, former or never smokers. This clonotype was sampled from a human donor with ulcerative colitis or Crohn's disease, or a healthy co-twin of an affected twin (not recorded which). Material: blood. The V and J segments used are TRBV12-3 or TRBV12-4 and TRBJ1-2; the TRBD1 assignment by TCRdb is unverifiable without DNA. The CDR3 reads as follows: CASSLVGAANYGYTF.